This T cell receptor (beta chain) was recorded in a study of CXCR3-negative and CXCR3-positive naive CD8 T cells (dated by TCRdb to between 2018 and 2020). In terms of the full investigation: In total, about 135 million TRB reads were obtained, corresponding to roughly 1.5 +/- 0.3 million reads per library. Naive subsets from about five donors and memory cells from 3 donors were included in the TRBV-TRBJ cluster analysis. Diversity and physicochemical repertoire analyses covered 10 to 11 donors pooled from two independent experiments.

CDR1 is given as SGHDT and CDR2 as YYEEEE, both from the germline V gene. The CDR3 measures 14 amino acids from cysteine to phenylalanine. No DNA appears here. Sequencing used a NextSeq 550. The Human TCR Profiling Kit (MiLaboratory) was used to prepare UMI-labeled 5' RACE TRB cDNA libraries. cDNA synthesis used the entire amount of extracted RNA, and PCR amplification then used the entire amount of cDNA produced. Libraries were prepared in parallel with an identical number of PCR cycles. Processing in the source paper ran as follows. About 50,000 +/- 9,200 unique UMI-labeled TRB cDNA molecules per library were extracted with MIGEC and MiXCR, with at least two reads per UMI required. An average of approximately 40,000 +/- 10,000 functional in-frame TRB CDR3 nucleotide clonotypes without stop codons was found per library. After downsampling to 5000 UMI-labeled TRB molecules per sample, diversity metrics such as normalized Shannon-Wiener and Chao1 were calculated in VDJtools. VDJtools computed clonotype-size-weighted physicochemical properties of the central five CDR3 residues: interaction energy, strength, volume and Kidera factor 4. After TCRdb reprocessed the reads, each CDR3 protein sequence was kept as one row, without DNA. The authors' filters were not applied to this entry. This specimen's table enumerates more than 50,000 distinct CDR3 sequences. Clones ranked in the top ten supply roughly 1.6% of the sample.

Here is what the overall study found, with its caveats: Repertoire diversity was comparably high in both naive subsets but much lower in memory CD8+ T cells. Because CXCR3 expression was partially decreased after cryopreservation, freshly isolated PBMCs were used for most assays. Surface CD5, linked to self-reactivity in mice, was comparable between naive subsets; TCR interaction strength was therefore also inferred from TRB CDR3 physicochemical properties. TRBV-TRBJ usage was similar between naive CXCR3-negative and CXCR3-positive cells from the same donor, while memory cells showed distinct patterns. TRB CDR3s from CXCR3-positive naive cells showed higher hydrophobicity (lower Kidera factor 4), lower energy, and higher strength and volume indices than CXCR3-negative naive cells.

Points on this clonotype: No cognate antigen has been identified for it.

Each CD8+ T cell subset was flow-sorted in triplicate, and some 300,000 cells per subset were placed directly into RLT lysis buffer. To exclude memory contaminants, naive CD8+ T cells were stringently defined as CD45RO-CCR7+CD27+CD95-. Using standard density gradient centrifugation, peripheral blood mononuclear cells were isolated from buffy coats. A FACSAria III was used to flow-sort naive CD8+ T cells into CXCR3-negative and CXCR3-positive populations. Total RNA was extracted from sorted cells using an RNeasy Mini Kit. The sequenced sample was naive CXCR3- CD8+ T cells from blood. Read against the paper, the sample's cell subset or site label means: CD45RO-CCR7+CD27+CD95- naive CD8+ T cells lacking CXCR3 (TNR3-). This chain joins TRBV5-6 to TRBJ2-5. The receptor's source is a human donor in good health. Some clones in this sample may be carry-over from other donors' samples. The CDR3 in this case is CASASRGIQETQYF.